One sample yielded the 8 T cell receptor beta chains listed below, sequenced in a study of blood T cell dynamics during melanoma immunotherapy. Time point described: week 3, after first cycle of checkpoint inhibitor. Profiled with immunoSEQ multiplex PCR; TCRdb holds only in-frame clones, not every one. The table has 6,000 to 8,500 clones, about 85% seen once. The sample was blood, taken from a patient treated with checkpoint blockade. These receptors were obtained from a human donor with melanoma.

The rearrangement joins TRBV28 to TRBJ1-1; D remains ambiguous. This CDR3 spans 13 amino acids. The germline V gene encodes CDR1 MDHEN and CDR2 SYDVKM. V was pared by 10 bases and J by 4 bases, with 16 bases between. The CDR3 coding sequence is TGTGCCACCTTCCCCCCCTTGGGCACTGAAGCTTTCTTT. Its translation: CATFPPLGTEAFF.

The chain is built from TRBV2 and TRBJ2-7, with TRBD1 identical over 9 bases. The trim removed 8 bases at V and 0 bases at J, leaving 5 bases unmatched. The CDR3 is 14 amino acids. The V gene's germline CDR1 is SNHLY and CDR2 FYNNEI. This CDR3 reads CASFGTGNSYEQYF. CDR3 nucleotide sequence: TGTGCCAGCTTTGGGACAGGGAACTCCTACGAGCAGTACTTC.

This clone showed up just a few times. The chain combines TRBV19 with TRBJ1-1; D remains unclear. V was cut by 9 bases and J by 0 bases, with 14 bases left in between. Germline CDR1 is LNHDA and CDR2 is SQIVND (reference sequence). CDR3 length: 14 residues. CDR3 DNA: TGTGCCAGCTTGCCGGACTTCTTGAACACTGAAGCTTTCTTT. It translates to CASLPDFLNTEAFF.

This clone was seen only a few times. J is TRBJ2-7 and V is TRBV10-1; 9 nucleotides line up with TRBD1. The CDR3 has 13 residues. Germline-derived CDR1 and CDR2 are WNHNN and SYGVQD (reference sequence). Trimming took 4 bases from V and 6 from J; bases not matched to a gene: 4. CDR3 in amino acids: CASSVDRGSEQYF. The DNA of the CDR3 is TGCGCCAGCAGTGTGGACAGGGGATCCGAGCAGTACTTC.

V usage is TRBV29-1 and J usage is TRBJ2-7; unclear D gene. The V gene lost 7 bases and the J gene lost 5 bases, with 18 bases spanning the gap. The CDR3 runs to 13 residues. From germline, CDR1 is SQVTM and CDR2 ANQGSEA. CDR3 DNA sequence: TGCAGCGGGACCCTGGCTTTCTTCCACGAGCAGTACGTC. Its protein product is CSGTLAFFHEQYV.

The rearrangement uses TRBV28 and TRBJ1-4; a possible D gene is TRBD1 (5 bases). The V gene lost 5 bases and the J gene lost 3 bases, with 16 bases spanning the gap. Germline V CDR1 and CDR2: MDHEN, SYDVKM. This CDR3 spans 16 amino acids. CDR3 in amino acids: CASSGLERGSNEKLFF. The CDR3, as DNA: TGTGCCAGCAGTGGGTTAGAGAGGGGATCTAATGAAAAACTGTTTTTT.

The V and J genes are TRBV7-2 and TRBJ1-1, with TRBD1 identical over 7 bases. Germline loops: CDR1 SGHTA, CDR2 FQGNSA. V lost 8 bases, J lost 4 bases, and 10 bases stayed unmatched. The CDR3 loop spans 14 amino acids. CDR3 residues: CASATGAPGTEAFF. In DNA form, the CDR3 reads TGTGCCAGCGCCACAGGGGCTCCCGGCACTGAAGCTTTCTTT.

The CDR3 protein is CASSQTGTAPYEQYF. As DNA, the CDR3 is TGCGCCAGCAGCCAAACGGGGACGGCCCCCTACGAGCAGTACTTC. The chain combines TRBV4-1 with TRBJ2-7; D possibly matches TRBD1 or TRBD2 (5 bases each). Trimming pared 2 bases from V and 2 bases from J, leaving 13 bases between. Germline loops: CDR1 MGHRA, CDR2 YSYEKL. There are 15 residues in the CDR3.